These T cell receptor beta chains were read from a single sample in a study of T-cell memory formation after mild COVID-19. One entry per CDR3 protein results from TCRdb running MiXCR on the 5' RACE reads. The profile shows about 260,000 distinct CDR3 sequences, 15% to 20% of them singletons. Sequenced input: PBMCs or a T cell subset sorted from them (not recorded which). Receptor source: a young man who had mild COVID-19 (a few samples of this study predate the infection). Cell type and time point are not known. Each CDR3 is given with its conserved first and last residue. Each record gives: clone size, J gene, V gene, D gene, CDR3 protein, CDR3 DNA. A D gene is named only where the DNA matches it firmly. Size values are once, few and many counts, or a class for expanded clones, and some rows have none.

>NA|TRBJ2-2|TRBV7-2|NA
CASREQYTGELFF
TGTGCCAGCAGGGAACAGTACACCGGGGAGCTGTTTTTT
>few|TRBJ2-4|TRBV2|NA
CASEERFKNIQYF
TGTGCCAGCGAGGAAAGATTCAAAAACATTCAGTACTTC
>few|TRBJ2-3|TRBV6-6|NA
CASSHNRVGVDTQYF
TGTGCCAGCAGTCACAACAGGGTTGGTGTAGATACGCAGTATTTT
>NA|TRBJ2-1|TRBV6-2/TRBV6-3|TRBD2
CASKSSGGLAAYNEQFF
TGTGCCAGCAAGAGTAGCGGGGGTTTGGCGGCCTACAATGAGCAGTTCTTC
>NA|TRBJ2-7|TRBV5-1|NA
CASRLTGPEQYF
TGCGCCAGCAGGTTGACTGGGCCCGAGCAGTACTTC
>few|TRBJ2-7|TRBV27|NA
CASSLYALAGNEQYF
TGTGCCAGCAGTTTATACGCCCTAGCTGGGAACGAGCAGTACTTC
>NA|TRBJ2-3|TRBV6-1|NA
CASRVQGTDTQYF
TGTGCCAGCAGAGTTCAAGGAACAGATACGCAGTATTTT
>few|TRBJ1-1|TRBV6-2/TRBV6-3|NA
CASSYSISGEAFF
TGTGCCAGCAGTTACTCGATTTCTGGAGAAGCTTTCTTT
>NA|TRBJ2-1|TRBV6-2/TRBV6-3|NA
CASACGGTSYNEQFF
TGTGCCAGCGCGTGTGGCGGAACGTCCTACAATGAGCAGTTCTTC
>NA|TRBJ1-5|TRBV6-2/TRBV6-3|NA
CASRAMRTPQHF
TGTGCCAGCAGAGCCATGAGAACTCCCCAGCATTTT
>NA|TRBJ2-3|TRBV10-3|TRBD2
CAISERGGHPDTQYF
TGTGCCATCAGTGAGCGGGGGGGCCATCCAGATACGCAGTATTTT
>NA|TRBJ2-6|TRBV28|NA
CASSSRWSGANVLTF
TGTGCCAGCAGTTCCCGGTGGTCTGGGGCCAACGTCCTGACTTTC
>few|TRBJ2-1|TRBV7-3|NA
CASSPAPQGYNEQFF
TGTGCCAGCAGCCCCGCGCCTCAAGGTTATAATGAGCAGTTCTTC
>NA|TRBJ1-2|TRBV10-3|NA
CAISEGTSNYGYTF
TGTGCCATCAGTGAGGGGACGTCTAACTATGGCTACACCTTC
>NA|TRBJ1-5|TRBV21-1|NA
CASSTKRGRPQPQHF
TGTGCCAGCAGCACAAAGAGGGGACGGCCGCAGCCCCAGCATTTT